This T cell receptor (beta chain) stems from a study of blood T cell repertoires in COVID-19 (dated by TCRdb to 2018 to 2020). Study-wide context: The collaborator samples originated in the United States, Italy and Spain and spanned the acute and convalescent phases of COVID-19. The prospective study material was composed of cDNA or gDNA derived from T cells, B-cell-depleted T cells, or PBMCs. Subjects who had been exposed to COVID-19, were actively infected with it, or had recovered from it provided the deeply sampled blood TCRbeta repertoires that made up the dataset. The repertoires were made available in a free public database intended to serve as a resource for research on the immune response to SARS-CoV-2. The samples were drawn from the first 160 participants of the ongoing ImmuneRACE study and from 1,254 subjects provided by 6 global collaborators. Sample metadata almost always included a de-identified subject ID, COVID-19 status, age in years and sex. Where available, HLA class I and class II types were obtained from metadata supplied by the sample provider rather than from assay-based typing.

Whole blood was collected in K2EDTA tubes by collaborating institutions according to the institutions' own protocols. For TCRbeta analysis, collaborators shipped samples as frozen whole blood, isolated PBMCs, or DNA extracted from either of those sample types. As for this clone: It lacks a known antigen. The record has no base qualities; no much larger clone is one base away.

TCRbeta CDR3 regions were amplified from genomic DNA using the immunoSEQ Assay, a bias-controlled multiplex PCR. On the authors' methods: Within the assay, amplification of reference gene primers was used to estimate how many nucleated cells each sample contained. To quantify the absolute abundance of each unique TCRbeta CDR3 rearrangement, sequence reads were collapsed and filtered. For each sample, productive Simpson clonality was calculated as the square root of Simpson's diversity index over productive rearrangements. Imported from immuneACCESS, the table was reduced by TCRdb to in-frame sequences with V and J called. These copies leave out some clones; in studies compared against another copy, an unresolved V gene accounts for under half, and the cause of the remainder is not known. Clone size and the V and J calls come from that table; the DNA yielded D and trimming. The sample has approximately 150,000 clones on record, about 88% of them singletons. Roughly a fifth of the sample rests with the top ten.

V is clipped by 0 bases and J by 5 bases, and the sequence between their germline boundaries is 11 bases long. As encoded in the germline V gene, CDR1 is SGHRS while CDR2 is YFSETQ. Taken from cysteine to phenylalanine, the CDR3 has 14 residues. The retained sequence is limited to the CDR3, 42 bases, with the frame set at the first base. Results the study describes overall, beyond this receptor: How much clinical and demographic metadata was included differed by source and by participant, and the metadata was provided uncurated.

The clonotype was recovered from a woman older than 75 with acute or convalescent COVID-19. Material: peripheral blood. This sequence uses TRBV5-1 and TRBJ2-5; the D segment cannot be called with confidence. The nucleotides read TGCGCCAGCAGCTTGGCGGGTTCAGAGGAGACCCAGTACTTC. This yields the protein CASSLAGSEETQYF. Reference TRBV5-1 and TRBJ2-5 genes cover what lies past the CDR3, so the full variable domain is KAGVTQTPRYLIKTRGQQVTLSCSPISGHRSVSWYQQTPGQGLQFLFEYFSETQRNKGNFPGRFSGRQFSNSRSEMNVSTLELGDSALYLCASSLAGSEETQYFGPGTRLLVL.